A single sample is the source of the 2 T cell receptor beta chains below, sequenced in a study of blood T cell repertoires in COVID-19. The repertoire was sequenced with immunoSEQ multiplex PCR; TCRdb's copy has only in-frame clones and lacks some. The profile shows 200,000 to 300,000 clones, 65% to 85% of them singletons. Sequenced: peripheral blood. Receptor source: a human donor in a cohort sampled during active COVID-19.

The chain links TRBV28 to TRBJ2-1; D gene unclear. CDR1 MDHEN and CDR2 SYDVKM come from the germline V gene. CDR3 length: 16 residues. Trimming stripped 3 bases from V and 7 bases from J, with 19 bases between. The CDR3 loop reads CASSFIRRMSSNEQFF. The CDR3 nucleotides are TGTGCCAGCAGTTTTATTCGCAGGATGTCAAGTAATGAGCAGTTCTTC.

J is TRBJ2-2 and V is TRBV7-6, with D perhaps TRBD1 (6 bases). V was cut by 5 bases and J by 7 bases, with 14 bases left in between. Per the germline V gene, CDR1 is SGHVS and CDR2 is FNYEAQ. The CDR3 covers 14 residues. CDR3 bases: TGTGCCAGCAGCCGAACAGGGCAGGGCGGGGAGCTGTTTTTT. Protein product: CASSRTGQGGELFF.